Following are 10 T cell receptor beta chains from one sample sequenced in a study of T cell repertoires in ileal Crohn's disease. TCRdb's copy holds only in-frame clones and misses some; the assay was immunoSEQ multiplex PCR. The sample shows approximately 18,000 clones, 70% to 90% of them seen only once. The sequenced material came from ileal tissue. The source is an adult with Crohn's disease.

The chain links TRBV7-9 to TRBJ1-4, with D perhaps TRBD1 (6 bases). Germline CDR1 reads SEHNR; CDR2 reads FQNEAQ (reference sequence). The CDR3 loop spans 12 amino acids. The V and J ends lost 5 bases and 8 bases respectively, with 9 bases between them. The CDR3 is CASSTGWEKLFF. The CDR3 bases are TGTGCCAGCAGCACAGGGTGGGAAAAACTGTTTTTT.

This chain joins TRBV9 and TRBJ1-1; TRBD1 might be the D (5 bases). V was pared by 0 bases and J by 1 base, with 10 bases between. CDR1 is SGDLS, CDR2 YYNGEE, per germline. The length of the CDR3 is 15 residues. This chain's CDR3 is CASSVGQGANTEAFF. The CDR3 coding sequence is TGTGCCAGCAGCGTAGGGCAGGGCGCGAACACTGAAGCTTTCTTT.

This clone has only one observation. This chain links TRBV21-1 with TRBJ1-6; TRBD1 was called by the table and not checked on the DNA. TRBV21-1 is a pseudogene locus. CDR3 length equals 20 residues. The CDR3 DNA is TGTGCCAGCAGCAAAGTTGAATTTCCCCAGGGCAGTTCAGGGAATTCACCCCTCCACTTT. Translation gives CASSKVEFPQGSSGNSPLHF.

This clone was seen a single time. The chain carries TRBV29-1 and TRBJ2-3, with TRBD1 matching over 9 bases. CDR1 is SQVTM, CDR2 ANQGSEA, per germline. V lost 3 bases, J lost 4 bases, and 5 bases stayed unmatched. The CDR3 runs 14 residues. The DNA of the CDR3 is TGCAGCGTTGAGGAGGACAGGGGCCCAGATACGCAGTATTTT. Amino acids: CSVEEDRGPDTQYF.

The gene calls are TRBV6-4 and TRBJ2-1; 7 bases fit TRBD2. There are 15 residues in the CDR3. CDR1 and CDR2 from the germline V gene are MRHNA and SNTAGT. The V segment lost 4 bases and the J segment 5 bases; nucleotides outside the gene matches: 8. This CDR3 reads CASSAFGGSNNEQFF. In DNA form, the CDR3 reads TGTGCCAGCAGTGCTTTCGGGGGGTCGAACAATGAGCAGTTCTTC.

V gene TRBV7-3 combines with J gene TRBJ1-2; D not resolved. V shed 2 bases and J shed 4 bases, with 8 bases lying between them. The CDR3 loop spans 13 amino acids. Per the germline V gene, CDR1 is SGHTA and CDR2 is FQGTGA. CDR3: CASSLENSYGYTF. The CDR3 DNA reads TGTGCCAGCAGCTTAGAGAACTCCTATGGCTACACCTTC.

V is TRBV6-4 and J is TRBJ2-1, with TRBD1 matching over 9 bases. Germline-derived CDR1 and CDR2 are MRHNA and SNTAGT. The CDR3 loop spans 15 amino acids. The junction had 3 bases not matched to a gene; V was cut back by 5 bases and J by 1 base. CDR3 bases: TGTGCCAGCAGTCCCGGGACAGGGTCCTACAATGAGCAGTTCTTC. It specifies CASSPGTGSYNEQFF.

The CDR3 DNA is TGTGCCAGCTCACCCCAGGGACAGGGCTATGGCTACACCTTC. Protein sequence: CASSPQGQGYGYTF. The V gene is TRBV18, the J gene TRBJ1-2, with TRBD1 matching 9 bases. The length of the CDR3 is 14 residues. Germline CDR1 is KGHSH and CDR2 is LQKENI. Trimming removed 3 bases from V and 4 bases from J; junction bases left unmatched: 3.

By share of the sample, this clone is large (0.1 to 1%). This chain uses TRBV5-6 with TRBJ2-7; no definite D call. CDR1 and CDR2 from the germline V gene are SGHDT and YYEEEE. V was clipped by 4 bases and J by 0 bases, with 8 bases between them. The CDR3 extends over 13 amino acids. CDR3 DNA: TGTGCCAGCAGCCCCCCCCTCTCCTACGAGCAGTACTTC. Translated: CASSPPLSYEQYF.

The genes are TRBV6-4 and TRBJ2-1; 7 bases align to TRBD2. V was pared by 5 bases and J by 5 bases, with 6 bases of the junction left unmatched. This CDR3 region has 14 residues. The germline gives CDR1 MRHNA, CDR2 SNTAGT. CDR3: CASSHGGSHNEQFF. The CDR3 DNA sequence: TGTGCCAGCAGTCACGGGGGGAGCCACAATGAGCAGTTCTTC.